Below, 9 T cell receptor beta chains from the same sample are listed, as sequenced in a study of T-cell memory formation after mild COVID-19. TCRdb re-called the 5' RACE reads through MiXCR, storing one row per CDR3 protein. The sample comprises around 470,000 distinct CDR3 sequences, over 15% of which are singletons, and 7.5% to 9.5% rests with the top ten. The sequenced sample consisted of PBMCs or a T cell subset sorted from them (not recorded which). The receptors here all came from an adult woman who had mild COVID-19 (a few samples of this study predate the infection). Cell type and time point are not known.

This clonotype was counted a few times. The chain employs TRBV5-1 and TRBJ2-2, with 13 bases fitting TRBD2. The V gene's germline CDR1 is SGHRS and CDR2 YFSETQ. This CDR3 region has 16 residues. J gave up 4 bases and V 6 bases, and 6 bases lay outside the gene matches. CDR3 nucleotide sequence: TGCGCCAGCACCCCGACTAGCGGGGGGCTCACCGGGGAGCTGTTTTTT. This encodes CASTPTSGGLTGELFF.

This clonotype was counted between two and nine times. The CDR3 DNA sequence: TGCGCCAGCAGCTTGAGGTTGGCACCCGAGGGGTCACCCCTCCACTTT. It is translated as CASSLRLAPEGSPLHF. This chain links TRBV5-1 with TRBJ1-6, with TRBD1 as a possible D gene (5 bases). V lost 1 base, J lost 10 bases, and 18 bases lay in between. The CDR3 contains 16 residues. CDR1 SGHRS and CDR2 YFSETQ come from the germline V gene. The entire variable domain, with the rest obtained from reference TRBV5-1 and TRBJ1-6, is as follows: KAGVTQTPRYLIKTRGQQVTLSCSPISGHRSVSWYQQTPGQGLQFLFEYFSETQRNKGNFPGRFSGRQFSNSRSEMNVSTLELGDSALYLCASSLRLAPEGSPLHFGNGTRLTVT.

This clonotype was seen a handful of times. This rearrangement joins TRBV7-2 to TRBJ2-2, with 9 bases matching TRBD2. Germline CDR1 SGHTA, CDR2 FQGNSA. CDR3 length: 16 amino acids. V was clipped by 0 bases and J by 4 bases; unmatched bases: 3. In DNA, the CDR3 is TGTGCCAGCAGCTTAGCGGGACTAGCATCCACCGGGGAGCTGTTTTTT. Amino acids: CASSLAGLASTGELFF.

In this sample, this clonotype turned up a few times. CDR3 DNA sequence: TGTGCCAGCAGCCAAACTGATCGGGCAACTAATGAAAAACTGTTTTTT. Translated, it gives CASSQTDRATNEKLFF. The chain couples TRBV4-2 to TRBJ1-4, with D unresolved. V shed 2 bases and J shed 0 bases, with 10 bases lying between them. CDR1 and CDR2 (germline): LGHNA, YNFKEQ. The CDR3 runs to 16 residues.

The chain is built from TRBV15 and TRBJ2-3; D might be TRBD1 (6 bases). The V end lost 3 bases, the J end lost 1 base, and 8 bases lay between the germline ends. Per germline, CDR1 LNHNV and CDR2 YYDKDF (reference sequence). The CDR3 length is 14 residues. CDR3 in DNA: TGTGCCACCAGCAGTGGACAGCGCACAGATACGCAGTATTTT. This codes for CATSSGQRTDTQYF.

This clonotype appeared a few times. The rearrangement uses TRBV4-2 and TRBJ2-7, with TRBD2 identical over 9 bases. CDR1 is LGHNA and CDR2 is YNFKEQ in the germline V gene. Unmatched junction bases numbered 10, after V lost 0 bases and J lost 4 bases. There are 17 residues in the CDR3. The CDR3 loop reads CASSQETLLAGTYEQYF. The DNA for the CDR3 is TGTGCCAGCAGCCAAGAGACCCTCCTAGCGGGGACATACGAGCAGTACTTC.

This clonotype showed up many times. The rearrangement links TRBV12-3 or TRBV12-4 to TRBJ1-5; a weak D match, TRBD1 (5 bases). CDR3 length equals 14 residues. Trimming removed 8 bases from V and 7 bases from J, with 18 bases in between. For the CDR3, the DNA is TGTGCCAGCGCCCCGAGCGGCGGGGGGCAGCCCCAGCATTTT. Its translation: CASAPSGGGQPQHF.

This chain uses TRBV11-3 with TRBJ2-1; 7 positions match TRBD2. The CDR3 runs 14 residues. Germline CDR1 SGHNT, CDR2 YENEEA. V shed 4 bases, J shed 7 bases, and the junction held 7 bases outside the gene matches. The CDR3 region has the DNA TGTGCCAGCAGCTCAGGGCAGGGAGGGAATGAGCAGTTCTTC. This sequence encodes CASSSGQGGNEQFF.

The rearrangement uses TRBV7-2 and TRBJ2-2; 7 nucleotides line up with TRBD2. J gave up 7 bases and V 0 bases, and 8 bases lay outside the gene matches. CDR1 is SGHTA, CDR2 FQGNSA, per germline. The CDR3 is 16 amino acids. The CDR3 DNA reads TGTGCCAGCAGCTTAGCGGGACTACCGCCCGTCGGGGAGCTGTTTTTT. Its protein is CASSLAGLPPVGELFF.